Listed below are T cell receptor beta chains from one sample, sequenced in a study of regulatory T cells in long-lasting Graves disease. One entry per CDR3 protein results from TCRdb running MiXCR on the multiplex PCR reads. The sample comprises 450,000 or so distinct CDR3 sequences, 20% to 25% of which are singletons, and less than 15% rests with the top ten. Sequenced here: peripheral blood mononuclear cells (PBMCs), sampled when the disease was refractory, from a patient treated with antithyroid drugs. The receptors were gathered from a female donor with Graves disease. The CDR3 runs from the conserved cysteine through the conserved F or W. The D gene is left open where the match is weak. Only part of the rows carry a size: once, few, many, or a class if the clone is expanded.

clone_size	v_call	j_call	d_call	cdr3_aa	cdr3_nt
-	TRBV28	TRBJ2-7	TRBD1	CASSKPWTGYEQYF	TGTGCCAGCAGTAAGCCCTGGACAGGCTACGAGCAGTACTTC
many	TRBV6-7	TRBJ2-5	-	CASRRGHPQETQYF	TGTGCCAGCAGGCGGGGACATCCACAAGAGACCCAGTACTTC
many	TRBV20-1	TRBJ1-1	-	CSARRENTEAFF	TGCAGTGCTAGAAGAGAGAACACTGAAGCTTTCTTT
-	TRBV7-2	TRBJ2-7	TRBD1	CASNPGQAYEQYF	TGTGCCAGCAACCCGGGACAGGCCTACGAGCAGTACTTC
many	TRBV12-3/TRBV12-4	TRBJ1-2	-	CASSPEESPFYGYTF	TGTGCCAGCAGTCCTGAAGAGAGTCCGTTCTATGGCTACACCTTC
many	TRBV12-5	TRBJ2-2	-	CASGLVVRLDSQNTGELFF	TGTGCTAGTGGTTTGGTAGTGCGGTTGGACAGCCAGAACACCGGGGAGCTGTTTTTT
few	TRBV20-1	TRBJ2-7	TRBD2	CSVIAGDYEQYF	TGCAGTGTGATAGCGGGGGACTACGAGCAGTACTTC
-	TRBV6-1	TRBJ2-5	TRBD2	CASSRTSAEETQYF	TGTGCCAGCAGCCGGACTAGCGCGGAAGAGACCCAGTACTTC
few	TRBV6-1	TRBJ1-2	-	CASTSDRGGYTF	TGTGCCAGCACCTCGGACCGAGGAGGCTACACCTTC
few	TRBV28	TRBJ1-4	TRBD1	CASSLDTGGGEKLFF	TGTGCCAGCAGTTTGGATACAGGGGGCGGTGAAAAACTGTTTTTT
many	TRBV28	TRBJ1-2	-	CATARGGYYGYTF	TGTGCCACCGCCCGGGGAGGGTACTATGGCTACACCTTC
-	TRBV19	TRBJ2-3	-	CASSIAGLQPQYF	TGTGCCAGTAGTATAGCAGGGTTACAGCCCCAGTATTTT
-	TRBV30	TRBJ1-1	-	CAWSFNLNTEAFF	TGTGCCTGGAGCTTTAACCTGAACACTGAAGCTTTCTTT
few	TRBV5-5	TRBJ1-1	-	CASSFGVTENTEAFF	TGTGCCAGCAGCTTTGGCGTTACAGAGAACACTGAAGCTTTCTTT
many	TRBV6-1	TRBJ1-1	-	CASSDTPTEWNTEAFF	TGTGCCAGCAGTGATACTCCGACCGAATGGAACACTGAAGCTTTCTTT
-	TRBV12-3/TRBV12-4	TRBJ1-4	-	CASMGWGNEKLFF	TGTGCCAGCATGGGTTGGGGCAATGAAAAACTGTTTTTT
many	TRBV28	TRBJ2-5	TRBD2	CASSLLAGSGTQYF	TGTGCCAGCAGTTTACTAGCGGGATCGGGGACCCAGTACTTC
many	TRBV28	TRBJ1-3	TRBD1	CASSLYRGEDTIYF	TGTGCCAGCAGTTTATACAGGGGAGAGGACACCATATATTTT
many	TRBV28	TRBJ1-2	-	CASSLDGYGYTF	TGTGCCAGCAGCTTAGACGGTTACGGCTACACCTTC
few	TRBV30	TRBJ1-5	TRBD1	CAWSAGQGNQPQHF	TGTGCCTGGAGCGCCGGACAGGGGAATCAGCCCCAGCATTTT
few	TRBV2	TRBJ2-4	-	CASRDSIKNIQYF	TGTGCCAGCAGGGACAGTATCAAAAACATTCAGTACTTC
-	TRBV6-1	TRBJ1-2	-	CASSPLFPYGYTF	TGTGCCAGCAGTCCCCTTTTTCCCTATGGCTACACCTTC
-	TRBV29-1	TRBJ2-7	-	CSALMSETYEQYF	TGCAGCGCGTTGATGTCTGAAACCTACGAGCAGTACTTC
many	TRBV11-2	TRBJ1-6	-	CASTPDGSSYNSPLHF	TGTGCCAGCACCCCGGACGGGAGCTCCTATAATTCACCCCTCCACTTT
-	TRBV7-2	TRBJ2-5	TRBD1	CASSDPGQAQETQYF	TGTGCCAGCAGCGACCCGGGACAGGCCCAAGAGACCCAGTACTTC
many	TRBV20-1	TRBJ1-1	-	CSARALEVEAFF	TGCAGTGCTAGGGCCCTGGAGGTTGAAGCTTTCTTT
-	TRBV7-2	TRBJ2-2	TRBD2	CASSWIRGLAGFTNTGELFF	TGTGCCAGCAGCTGGATTAGGGGACTAGCGGGATTTACGAACACCGGGGAGCTGTTTTTT
many	TRBV6-1	TRBJ2-5	-	CAGSSGRLQETQYF	TGTGCCGGCTCATCGGGTAGACTCCAAGAGACCCAGTACTTC
few	TRBV19	TRBJ1-5	TRBD1	CASSLWTGDQPQHF	TGTGCCAGCTCCCTATGGACAGGGGATCAGCCCCAGCATTTT
many	TRBV28	TRBJ2-7	-	CASSVVGTIFYEQYF	TGTGCCAGCAGTGTAGTTGGGACCATTTTCTACGAGCAGTACTTC
-	TRBV6-2/TRBV6-3	TRBJ1-1	-	CASSYRAQVNTEAFF	TGTGCCAGCAGTTACAGGGCCCAAGTAAACACTGAAGCTTTCTTT
few	TRBV6-2/TRBV6-3	TRBJ2-7	TRBD2	CASRARTSGSGYEQYF	TGTGCCAGCAGGGCTAGGACTAGCGGGAGTGGATACGAGCAGTACTTC
many	TRBV3-1	TRBJ1-1	-	CASNRGGEAFF	TGTGCCAGCAACCGGGGCGGTGAAGCTTTCTTT
many	TRBV11-3	TRBJ2-7	-	CASSREGGSSYEQYF	TGTGCCAGCAGCCGAGAAGGAGGGAGCTCCTACGAGCAGTACTTC
many	TRBV7-9	TRBJ2-5	-	CASRSSGTQYF	TGTGCCAGCAGATCTTCGGGGACCCAGTACTTC
-	TRBV5-4	TRBJ2-2	-	CASSLMGARSGELFF	TGTGCCAGCAGCTTGATGGGGGCGCGAAGCGGGGAGCTGTTTTTT
few	TRBV6-1	TRBJ1-1	-	CASRRSGDTEAFF	TGTGCCAGCCGCAGAAGTGGGGACACTGAAGCTTTCTTT
-	TRBV19	TRBJ1-5	TRBD1	CASSRRTGRRNQPQHF	TGTGCCAGTAGTAGGAGGACAGGGAGGCGGAATCAGCCCCAGCATTTT
-	TRBV19	TRBJ2-7	TRBD1	CASSIPGTATYEQYF	TGTGCCAGTAGTATCCCCGGGACAGCTACCTACGAGCAGTACTTC
-	TRBV5-4	TRBJ2-3	-	CASGRDPSTDTQYF	TGTGCCTCCGGCCGGGATCCTAGCACAGATACGCAGTATTTT
many	TRBV27	TRBJ2-7	-	CASSFSGFNNEQYF	TGTGCCAGCAGCTTTTCAGGGTTTAACAACGAGCAGTACTTC
-	TRBV15	TRBJ1-1	TRBD1	CATSRDRENTEAFF	TGTGCCACCAGCCGGGACAGGGAGAACACTGAAGCTTTCTTT
-	TRBV5-1	TRBJ2-2	-	CASSLRRIENTGELFF	TGCGCCAGCAGCTTGAGGCGCATCGAGAACACCGGGGAGCTGTTTTTT
few	TRBV19	TRBJ2-6	-	CASSPNWGPRSGANVLTF	TGTGCCAGTAGCCCTAATTGGGGGCCCCGCTCTGGGGCCAACGTCCTGACTTTC
few	TRBV5-1	TRBJ1-3	-	CASSLDGNSGNTIYF	TGCGCCAGCAGCTTGGATGGAAACTCTGGAAACACCATATATTTT
many	TRBV7-9	TRBJ2-5	TRBD2	CASSPGGSAETQYF	TGTGCCAGCAGCCCGGGAGGTTCCGCGGAGACCCAGTACTTC
few	TRBV19	TRBJ1-1	-	CASSSGLGDEF	TGTGCCAGTAGTTCGGGACTGGGGGATGAATTT
many	TRBV29-1	TRBJ2-7	TRBD1	CSVITGGSYEQYF	TGCAGCGTTATCACAGGGGGGTCCTACGAGCAGTACTTC
many	TRBV29-1	TRBJ2-5	TRBD1	CSVDRDRAWETQYF	TGCAGCGTCGACCGGGACAGGGCCTGGGAGACCCAGTACTTC
many	TRBV27	TRBJ2-5	-	CASWSYQETQYF	TGTGCCAGCTGGAGTTACCAAGAGACCCAGTACTTC
few	TRBV7-3	TRBJ2-2	-	CASSEGRMSHTGELFF	TGTGCCAGCAGCGAGGGTCGGATGTCCCACACCGGGGAGCTGTTTTTT
many	TRBV19	TRBJ1-5	-	CASSSGRPNQPQHF	TGTGCCAGTAGTAGCGGACGCCCGAATCAGCCCCAGCATTTT
-	TRBV5-6	TRBJ2-7	TRBD1	CAGSFSGTGAEQYF	TGTGCCGGCAGCTTCTCAGGGACAGGGGCTGAGCAGTACTTC
many	TRBV10-3	TRBJ2-7	-	CAISEMGTSYEQYF	TGTGCCATCAGTGAAATGGGGACATCCTACGAGCAGTACTTC
many	TRBV5-5	TRBJ1-5	-	CASSFIPGYQPQHF	TGTGCCAGCAGCTTCATCCCCGGTTATCAGCCCCAGCATTTT
-	TRBV28	TRBJ2-6	TRBD2	CASTTPGGVYSGANVLTF	TGTGCCAGCACCACACCGGGGGGGGTATACTCTGGGGCCAACGTCCTGACTTTC
few	TRBV7-8	TRBJ1-5	-	CASSLAGAYSNQPQHF	TGTGCCAGCAGCTTAGCGGGGGCCTATAGCAATCAGCCCCAGCATTTT